The 8 T cell receptor beta chains given below trace back to one sample, sequenced in a study of shared clonotypes between healthy human individuals. Clones were sequenced by immunoSEQ multiplex PCR, and TCRdb holds only the in-frame ones, with some missing. This table holds roughly 1,000,000 clones, about 80% found once. Sample: memory CD4+ T cells from PBMCs. Described subset: CD45RA-negative fraction. These receptors all come from a man between 18 and 35 years old in good health. Some clones in this sample may be carry-over from other donors' samples.

The chain is built from TRBV7-9 and TRBJ1-4, with 8 bases identical to TRBD1. CDR1 is SEHNR, CDR2 FQNEAQ, per germline (reference sequence). J was trimmed by 5 bases and V by 8 bases; bases with no gene match: 4. The CDR3 covers 13 residues. The CDR3 loop reads CASGTGSNEKLFF. The CDR3 DNA follows: TGTGCCAGCGGGACAGGTTCAAATGAAAAACTGTTTTTT.

This rearrangement joins TRBV7-9 to TRBJ2-2, with D unclear. This CDR3 has 16 amino acids. The V end was cut by 8 bases, the J end by 0 bases, with 16 bases between. Germline V gene data show CDR1 as SEHNR and CDR2 as FQNEAQ (reference sequence). The CDR3 region is CASGYPLGSNTGELFF. CDR3 sequence (DNA): TGTGCCAGCGGCTACCCATTGGGGTCGAACACCGGGGAGCTGTTTTTT.

The V gene is TRBV28, the J gene TRBJ1-1; 9 bases agree with TRBD1. Germline assignment: CDR1 MDHEN and CDR2 SYDVKM. CDR3 length: 15 amino acids. V dropped 0 bases and J dropped 4; count of bases not matched to a gene: 3. CDR3 in amino acids: CASSLWGTGLTEAFF. CDR3 coding DNA: TGTGCCAGCAGTTTATGGGGGACAGGGCTCACTGAAGCTTTCTTT.

Concerning this clone itself: Other DNA sequences in this sample translate to the same CDR3. The genes are TRBV7-8 and TRBJ2-7; 7 positions match TRBD1. V lost 1 base and J lost 4; bases outside the gene matches: 4. The germline V gene encodes CDR1 SGHVS and CDR2 FQNEAQ. The CDR3 consists of 14 residues. CDR3 sequence reads: CASSLVRGRYEQYF. The DNA for the CDR3 is TGTGCCAGCAGCTTAGTAAGGGGGCGTTACGAGCAGTACTTC.

Notes on this clone: Other DNA sequences in the same sample also yield this CDR3. The chain uses TRBV5-4 and TRBJ1-2; D perhaps matches TRBD1 (5 bases). The CDR3 consists of 13 residues. Germline V lookup: CDR1 SGHNT, CDR2 YYREEE (reference sequence). With 4 bases removed from V and 4 bases from J, the gap between germline ends came to 11 bases. The CDR3 nucleotides read TGTGCCAGCAGCCCCGACAGCGCCTATGGCTACACCTTC. Its translation is CASSPDSAYGYTF.

This clone was seen a few times. The rearrangement uses TRBV9 and TRBJ1-1; D may be TRBD1 (5 bases). This CDR3 contains 14 residues. V was cut by 0 bases and J by 4 bases, with 10 bases left in between. Germline V CDR1 and CDR2: SGDLS, YYNGEE. The CDR3 nucleotides are TGTGCCAGCAGCGTAGGAGGGCAGGGCACTGAAGCTTTCTTT. It yields the protein CASSVGGQGTEAFF.

The CDR3 sequence: CASSLETLNTEAFF. The DNA of the CDR3 is TGTGCCAGTAGTCTTGAGACTCTGAACACTGAAGCTTTCTTT. This chain connects TRBV19 to TRBJ1-1, with no clear D. The CDR3 loop spans 14 amino acids. Germline values: CDR1 LNHDA, CDR2 SQIVND (reference sequence). V dropped 5 bases and J dropped 0 bases, with 10 bases sitting between them.

The chain joins TRBV29-1 to TRBJ2-5, with 10 bases matching TRBD2. The last part of the DNA fits TRBJ2-7 better; the J call may be wrong. The germline CDR1 and CDR2 sequences are SQVTM and ANQGSEA. The CDR3 contains 13 residues. CDR3 DNA sequence: TGCAGCGTTTACGGGACTAGCGCCCACGAGCAGTACTTC. Protein sequence: CSVYGTSAHEQYF.